One and the same sample provided the 17 T cell receptor beta chains below, sequenced in a study of blood T cells in healthy people across ages. A second PCR of 7 to 11 cycles used a sample-barcoded 5' primer and a J-beta primer mix. TCRdb re-derived calls from the 5' RACE reads in MiXCR, one entry per CDR3 protein. Altogether 800,000 to 1,000,000 distinct CDR3 sequences are present, around 46% being singletons, with the ten largest covering around 15%. The sample taken for sequencing was blood. The source is a man aged 30 to 39 in good health.

In this sample, this clonotype turned up once. Mismatch with germline at one junction end may stem from a read error. J is TRBJ2-5 and V is TRBV11-2; either TRBD1 or TRBD2 may fit D (5 bases each). The J call may be mistaken, given a closer DNA end match to TRBJ2-7. The germline V gene encodes CDR1 SGHAT and CDR2 FQNNGV. This CDR3 has 14 residues. This CDR3 is CANSSSQGVYEQYF. CDR3 DNA: TGTGCCAACAGCTCCAGCCAGGGAGTTTACGAGCAGTACTTC.

In its sample, this clonotype was seen a few times. The rearrangement joins TRBV11-3 to TRBJ2-5, with 7 bases aligning to TRBD2. V lost 5 bases and J lost 2; bases outside the gene matches: 8. The CDR3 is 15 residues long. Germline values: CDR1 SGHNT, CDR2 YENEEA. CDR3 nucleotide sequence: TGTGCCAGCAGCCCCCCTTCAGCGGGGCAAGAGACCCAGTACTTC. Translation: CASSPPSAGQETQYF.

This sequence joins TRBV28 and TRBJ1-2; a weak D match, TRBD1 (5 bases). Per germline, CDR1 MDHEN and CDR2 SYDVKM. The V and J ends lost 10 bases and 6 bases respectively, with 18 bases between them. The length of the CDR3 is 13 residues. CDR3: CATQTELGDGYTF. The CDR3 DNA is TGTGCCACACAAACCGAGTTGGGGGATGGCTACACCTTC.

The chain links TRBV27 to TRBJ2-3; 9 positions agree with TRBD1. CDR3 length: 15 amino acids. The V segment lost 5 bases and the J segment 2 bases; nucleotides outside the gene matches: 5. CDR1 is MNHEY and CDR2 is SMNVEV in the germline V gene (reference sequence). In nucleotides, the CDR3 is TGTGCCAGCAGTCGGGACAGGGAGGTCACAGATACGCAGTATTTT. Protein sequence: CASSRDREVTDTQYF.

This clonotype was detected a few times. This chain uses TRBV9 with TRBJ2-7; 10 bases line up with TRBD2. V shed 4 bases and J 5 bases; nucleotides not matched to a gene: 12. The CDR3 spans 16 residues. Germline V gene lookup returns CDR1 SGDLS and CDR2 YYNGEE. As DNA, the CDR3 is TGTGCCAGCAGCCCCAGTCTCGGGACTAGCGTCAACGAGCAGTACTTC. Residues: CASSPSLGTSVNEQYF.

The gene calls are TRBV29-1 and TRBJ1-2, with 7 nucleotides matching TRBD1. J gave up 2 bases and V 6 bases, and 3 bases lay outside the gene matches. CDR3 length: 12 residues. Germline-derived CDR1 and CDR2 are SQVTM and ANQGSEA. DNA for the CDR3: TGCAGCGTGACAGGGTGGAACTATGGCTACACCTTC. Amino acid sequence: CSVTGWNYGYTF.

This sequence joins TRBV30 and TRBJ2-7; D is ambiguous. CDR3 size: 13 residues. The ends were cut back, 0 bases at V and 4 bases at J, with 10 bases in the middle. From germline, CDR1 is GTSNPN and CDR2 SVGIG (reference sequence). CDR3 loop: CAWSVTPAYEQYF. CDR3 in DNA: TGTGCCTGGAGTGTGACGCCGGCTTACGAGCAGTACTTC.

The chain joins TRBV5-1 to TRBJ2-5; D uncertain. The V and J ends lost 2 bases and 0 bases respectively, with 5 bases between them. Germline values: CDR1 SGHRS, CDR2 YFSETQ. CDR3 size: 13 residues. The CDR3 nucleotides read TGCGCCAGCAGCTTCACATACCAAGAGACCCAGTACTTC. Translated: CASSFTYQETQYF.

This clonotype was observed a single time. A much bigger clone sits one base away, suggesting this may be a read error. The chain links TRBV12-3 or TRBV12-4 to TRBJ2-7, with TRBD1 identical over 10 bases. CDR3 length: 15 amino acids. The CDR3 loop reads CASSLAGQGGYGQYF. The CDR3 bases are TGTGCCAGCAGTTTAGCTGGACAGGGGGGATACGGGCAGTACTTC.

This chain connects TRBV6-5 to TRBJ2-7, with D possibly being TRBD1 (6 bases). The V gene lost 10 bases and the J gene lost 2 bases, with 12 bases spanning the gap. In germline, CDR1 is MNHEY, CDR2 SVGAGI. This CDR3 spans 12 amino acids. The CDR3 DNA follows: TGTGCCACCCTCGGGACAACCTACGAGCAGTACTTC. Translated: CATLGTTYEQYF.

The genes are TRBV4-3 and TRBJ2-1; 8 bases fit TRBD1. Germline lookup yields CDR1 LGHNA and CDR2 YSLEER. Trimming at V came to 1 base and at J to 7 bases, leaving 6 bases not matched to a gene. This CDR3 spans 15 amino acids. Here the CDR3 reads CASSQGTGRRNEQFF. The CDR3, as DNA: TGCGCCAGCAGCCAAGGGACAGGGAGGAGGAATGAGCAGTTCTTC.

The chain combines TRBV20-1 with TRBJ2-7, with D perhaps matching TRBD2 (5 bases). V dropped 5 bases and J dropped 0 bases, with 11 bases sitting between them. From germline, CDR1 is DFQATT and CDR2 SNEGSKA (reference sequence). The CDR3 is 13 residues long. The CDR3: CSAYGVSSYEQYF. For the CDR3, the DNA is TGCAGTGCTTACGGGGTTTCCTCCTACGAGCAGTACTTC.

Comment on this clonotype: Compared with germline, one end of the junction differs, possibly owing to a read error. The chain links TRBV4-2 to TRBJ2-7, with a tentative D call TRBD2 (6 bases). The end of the DNA is better explained by TRBJ2-4, so the J call may be wrong. The germline CDR1 and CDR2 sequences are LGHNA and YNFKEQ. This CDR3 comprises 14 residues. The DNA for the CDR3 is TGTGCCAACAGCCGAGAGGGGAGGCCGGACATTCAGTACTTC. Protein: CANSREGRPDIQYF.

This clonotype was picked up a small number of times. The V gene is TRBV6-5, the J gene TRBJ2-6; TRBD1 aligns across 7 bases. The J segment lost 2 bases and the V segment lost 5 bases, leaving 3 bases of the junction unmatched. CDR1 is MNHEY, CDR2 SVGAGI, per germline. This CDR3 comprises 15 residues. The CDR3 loop is CASSGQAAGANVLTF. The CDR3 DNA reads TGTGCCAGCAGTGGACAGGCTGCTGGGGCCAACGTCCTGACTTTC.

The sample holds a few counts of this clonotype. The genes are TRBV2 and TRBJ1-5, with 10 bases that match TRBD1. V shed 1 base, J shed 6 bases, and the junction held 6 bases outside the gene matches. Germline CDR1 SNHLY, CDR2 FYNNEI. CDR3 length equals 16 residues. CDR3 nucleotide sequence: TGTGCCAGCAGTGAAGATCGGGACAGGGGAAGTCAGCCCCAGCATTTT. Amino acid sequence: CASSEDRDRGSQPQHF.

The genes are TRBV11-3 and TRBJ2-1; 7 positions match TRBD1. The J segment lost 5 bases and the V segment lost 5 bases, leaving 9 bases of the junction unmatched. Germline V lookup: CDR1 SGHNT, CDR2 YENEEA. CDR3 size: 15 residues. CDR3 sequence reads: CASSARDSLDNEQFF. The CDR3, as DNA: TGTGCCAGCAGCGCAAGGGACAGTTTAGACAATGAGCAGTTCTTC. The whole variable domain, filled in from reference TRBV11-3 and TRBJ2-1, reads EAGVVQSPRYKIIEKKQPVAFWCNPISGHNTLYWYLQNLGQGPELLIRYENEEAVDDSQLPKDRFSAERLKGVDSTLKIQPAELGDSAVYLCASSARDSLDNEQFFGPGTRLTVL.

This clonotype has just a few counts. This chain uses TRBV9 with TRBJ2-3, with TRBD2 identical over 13 bases. The J segment lost 6 bases and the V segment lost 4 bases, leaving 5 bases of the junction unmatched. CDR1 is SGDLS, CDR2 YYNGEE, per germline. The CDR3 runs 15 residues. The CDR3 spells CASSPTSGGPDTQYF. CDR3 nucleotides: TGTGCCAGCAGCCCGACTAGCGGGGGGCCGGATACGCAGTATTTT.